One sample yielded the 6 T cell receptor beta chains listed below, sequenced in a study of blood T cell repertoires in COVID-19. Data came from immunoSEQ multiplex PCR; TCRdb stores just in-frame clones and leaves some out. The data show 200,000 to 250,000 clones, with roughly 84% seen just once and about 8.9% held by the top ten. Material: peripheral blood. These receptors originate from a man in his fifties with active or convalescent COVID-19.

This chain connects TRBV5-1 to TRBJ2-5, with 7 nucleotides matching TRBD1. Germline V CDR1 and CDR2: SGHRS, YFSETQ. The CDR3 length is 15 residues. V gave up 4 bases and J gave up 2 bases; unmatched junction bases: 8. The CDR3 region is CASSEPRGSQETQYF. CDR3 coding DNA: TGCGCCAGCAGCGAGCCCAGGGGGAGTCAAGAGACCCAGTACTTC.

The chain combines TRBV5-5 with TRBJ1-5, with D possibly matching TRBD1 (6 bases). Trimming took 0 bases from V and 7 from J, leaving 11 bases between them. The CDR3 extends over 14 amino acids. Germline V gives CDR1 SGHKS, CDR2 YYEKEE (reference sequence). The CDR3 loop is CASSLARGGQPQHF. The CDR3 DNA sequence: TGTGCCAGCAGCTTGGCCAGGGGTGGGCAGCCCCAGCATTTT. Full variable domain (rest looked up from reference TRBV5-5 and TRBJ1-5): DAGVTQSPTHLIKTRGQQVTLRCSPISGHKSVSWYQQVLGQGPQFIFQYYEKEERGRGNFPDRFSARQFPNYSSELNVNALLLGDSALYLCASSLARGGQPQHFGDGTRLSIL.

The chain is built from TRBV5-1 and TRBJ1-1; 10 bases are a match to TRBD1. V was pared by 4 bases and J by 6 bases, with 3 bases of the junction left unmatched. This CDR3 spans 13 amino acids. Germline values: CDR1 SGHRS, CDR2 YFSETQ. CDR3 in amino acids: CASSLGTGAEAFF. CDR3 coding DNA: TGCGCCAGCAGCCTTGGGACAGGGGCTGAAGCTTTCTTT.

The sample holds a few counts of this clone. The rearrangement uses TRBV28 and TRBJ1-2, with D perhaps matching TRBD1 (6 bases). With 3 bases removed from V and 10 bases from J, the gap between germline ends came to 15 bases. This CDR3 spans 13 amino acids. Per germline, CDR1 MDHEN and CDR2 SYDVKM. CDR3: CASSLPGGVLYTF. Here the CDR3 DNA reads TGTGCCAGCAGTTTGCCTGGGGGCGTCCTCTACACCTTC.

The chain carries TRBV5-5 and TRBJ1-1; possible D gene TRBD1, 5 bases. CDR1 SGHKS and CDR2 YYEKEE come from the germline V gene (reference sequence). The CDR3 is 15 amino acids. V was cut by 1 base and J by 0 bases, with 10 bases left in between. CDR3 coding DNA: TGTGCCAGCAGCTTGATCGGGGGTATGAACACTGAAGCTTTCTTT. Translating gives CASSLIGGMNTEAFF.

The chain employs TRBV6-5 and TRBJ1-3; D not resolved. This CDR3 is built from 14 residues. Germline V CDR1 and CDR2: MNHEY, SVGAGI. V lost 4 bases to trimming and J lost 1 base, with 8 bases between them. The CDR3 nucleotides read TGTGCCAGCAGTTCCACTAGTTCTGGAAACACCATATATTTT. As protein: CASSSTSSGNTIYF.